Listed here are 22 T cell receptor beta chains from one sample, sequenced in a study of blood T cell repertoires in COVID-19. Method: immunoSEQ multiplex PCR; TCRdb's copy keeps in-frame clones and lacks some. This sample has roughly 240,000 clones; 86% occur once, and the top ten carry approximately 6.2%. Material for sequencing was peripheral blood. These receptors were taken from a woman of 80 years or more with COVID-19, enrolled during active disease.

This sequence joins TRBV3-1 (or the pseudogene TRBV3-2) and TRBJ2-5; 13 bases fit TRBD2. With V trimmed by 7 bases and J by 6 bases, 8 bases remained unmatched. Germline CDR1 is LGHDT and CDR2 is YNNKEL (reference sequence). The CDR3 is made up of 15 amino acids. For the CDR3, the DNA is TGTGCCAGCACCCTTCGGACTAGCGGGGGAAAGACCCAGTACTTC. Translated: CASTLRTSGGKTQYF.

V is TRBV29-1 and J is TRBJ1-2; the D gene is possibly TRBD1 (6 bases). V lost 2 bases and J 2 bases, leaving 15 bases between the germline ends. Germline loops: CDR1 SQVTM, CDR2 ANQGSEA. The CDR3 is 15 amino acids. CDR3 in amino acids: CSVEQGSASNYGYTF. DNA for the CDR3: TGCAGCGTTGAACAGGGGAGCGCGTCCAACTATGGCTACACCTTC. The full variable domain, completed using reference TRBV29-1 and TRBJ1-2, is SAVISQKPSRDICQRGTSLTIQCQVDSQVTMMFWYRQQPGQSLTLIATANQGSEATYESGFVIDKFPISRPNLTFSTLTVSNMSPEDSSIYLCSVEQGSASNYGYTFGSGTRLTVV.

The gene calls are TRBV6-7 and TRBJ1-1, with D possibly being TRBD1 (5 bases). TRBV6-7 is identified as an open reading frame with a role that is uncertain. There are 14 residues in the CDR3. Trimming pared 6 bases from V and 2 bases from J, leaving 13 bases between. The CDR3 DNA sequence: TGTGCCAGCAGCCCTCGGGGGGTAAACACTGAAGCTTTCTTT. Its translation is CASSPRGVNTEAFF.

The gene calls are TRBV27 and TRBJ2-1; TRBD2 matches 8 bases. CDR1 MNHEY and CDR2 SMNVEV come from the germline V gene (reference sequence). The length of the CDR3 is 17 residues. V gave up 6 bases and J gave up 2 bases; unmatched junction bases: 12. In DNA form, the CDR3 reads TGTGCCAGCAGAGCCCTCTCGGGGGGGGCAGCCTACAATGAGCAGTTCTTC. Translation: CASRALSGGAAYNEQFF.

The V and J genes are TRBV18 and TRBJ1-1; 7 bases agree with TRBD1. V was pared by 1 base and J by 1 base, with 6 bases of the junction left unmatched. The germline V gene encodes CDR1 KGHSH and CDR2 LQKENI. The CDR3 is made up of 16 amino acids. Written as DNA, the CDR3 is TGTGCCAGCTCACCACGAACCGGACAGGAGAACACTGAAGCTTTCTTT. It translates to CASSPRTGQENTEAFF. The variable domain in full, with the rest retrieved from reference TRBV18 and TRBJ1-1, is NAGVMQNPRHLVRRRGQEARLRCSPMKGHSHVYWYRQLPEEGLKFMVYLQKENIIDESGMPKERFSAEFPKEGPSILRIQQVVRGDSAAYFCASSPRTGQENTEAFFGQGTRLTVV.

The chain couples TRBV3-1 (or the pseudogene TRBV3-2) to TRBJ1-1; 8 bases fit TRBD1. The CDR3 is 15 residues long. Germline V gene lookup returns CDR1 LGHDT and CDR2 YNNKEL (reference sequence). After removal of 4 bases from V and 0 bases from J, the junction contained 4 bases not matched to a gene. The CDR3 is CASSLRTGLNTEAFF. In nucleotides, the CDR3 is TGTGCCAGCAGCCTTCGGACAGGGCTGAACACTGAAGCTTTCTTT.

The chain joins TRBV7-9 to TRBJ1-2, with 9 bases aligning to TRBD1. Germline assignment: CDR1 SEHNR and CDR2 FQNEAQ (reference sequence). The ends lost 5 bases at V and 3 bases at J; junction bases unmatched: 13. The CDR3 is made up of 17 amino acids. The CDR3 DNA reads TGTGCCAGCAGCGCAGGGACAGGGCTTGGAGTGGACTATGGCTACACCTTC. Amino acid sequence: CASSAGTGLGVDYGYTF.

The chain carries TRBV6-6 and TRBJ1-2, with TRBD1 as a possible D gene (6 bases). The CDR3 sequence is 12 residues long. CDR1 MNHNY and CDR2 SVGAGI come from the germline V gene (reference sequence). The CDR3 is CVLQGANYGYTF. The CDR3 DNA reads as TGTGTCTTACAGGGAGCTAACTATGGCTACACCTTC.

This chain joins TRBV27 and TRBJ2-5, with TRBD2 matching over 7 bases. The V segment lost 9 bases and the J segment 1 base; nucleotides outside the gene matches: 14. The CDR3 consists of 16 residues. CDR1 and CDR2 from the germline V gene are MNHEY and SMNVEV (reference sequence). DNA for the CDR3: TGTGCCAGAGGGGCAGGGCCGGGACTATCCCAAGAGACCCAGTACTTC. It translates to CARGAGPGLSQETQYF.

This clone was detected once. The chain employs TRBV6-5 and TRBJ2-5, with 11 positions matching TRBD1. Germline assignment: CDR1 MNHEY and CDR2 SVGAGI. Trimming at V came to 9 bases and at J to 5 bases, leaving 5 bases not matched to a gene. The CDR3 contains 13 residues. CDR3 bases: TGTGCCAGTGGGACAGGGGGAATGGAGACCCAGTACTTC. Protein: CASGTGGMETQYF.

The rearrangement joins TRBV5-5 to TRBJ2-1, with 14 bases lining up with TRBD2. The CDR3 has 17 residues. The V gene's germline CDR1 is SGHKS and CDR2 YYEKEE (reference sequence). The V gene end was trimmed by 3 bases and the J gene end by 8 bases; junction bases not matched to a gene: 10. The CDR3 loop reads CASSSGLAGGSVDEQFF. CDR3 nucleotides: TGTGCCAGCAGCTCTGGACTAGCGGGGGGTTCGGTGGATGAGCAGTTCTTC.

The sample holds one count of this clone. A junction boundary mismatches the germline segment, possibly from a read error. V gene TRBV7-2 combines with J gene TRBJ1-1; no firm D call. The CDR3 sequence is 15 residues long. Per germline, CDR1 SGHTA and CDR2 FQGNSA. CDR3 bases: TGTGCCAGCCGCTTGGATGGGTCTCGGGAAACTGAAGCTTTCTTT. Its translation: CASRLDGSRETEAFF.

The V and J genes are TRBV6-5 and TRBJ1-2; D is unresolved. The V and J ends lost 6 bases and 0 bases respectively, with 8 bases between them. Germline V gene data show CDR1 as MNHEY and CDR2 as SVGAGI. The CDR3 runs 13 residues. The CDR3 region has the DNA TGTGCCAGCAGCCCAGTAACTAACTATGGCTACACCTTC. It is translated as CASSPVTNYGYTF.

The chain has TRBV3-1 (or the pseudogene TRBV3-2) and TRBJ2-6, with D uncertain. The CDR3 totals 16 residues. Germline CDR1 LGHDT, CDR2 YNNKEL (reference sequence). Trimming took 2 bases from V and 0 from J, leaving 8 bases between them. CDR3: CASSQQAFSGANVLTF. CDR3 nucleotide sequence: TGTGCCAGCAGCCAACAAGCCTTCTCTGGGGCCAACGTCCTGACTTTC.

The rearrangement joins TRBV6-5 to TRBJ1-2, with D uncertain. The CDR3 runs to 13 residues. Trimming stripped 6 bases from V and 8 bases from J, with 16 bases between. Germline V lookup: CDR1 MNHEY, CDR2 SVGAGI. The CDR3 protein is CASSSSGGGGYTF. CDR3 DNA sequence: TGTGCCAGCAGCTCGTCGGGAGGTGGCGGCTACACCTTC.

Of note for this clone: The sample contains more than one DNA sequence encoding this CDR3. This sequence joins TRBV4-1 and TRBJ1-5, with D hard to call. This CDR3 comprises 16 residues. V gave up 0 bases and J gave up 1 base, with 10 bases separating them. CDR1 is MGHRA, CDR2 YSYEKL, per germline. CDR3 nucleotide sequence: TGCGCCAGCAGCCAAGAAAAAGGAGGGAGCAATCAGCCCCAGCATTTT. Its translation is CASSQEKGGSNQPQHF.

V usage is TRBV5-4 and J usage is TRBJ1-1; 7 nucleotides align to TRBD1. CDR3 length: 14 residues. In germline, CDR1 is SGHNT, CDR2 YYREEE (reference sequence). Trimming at V came to 2 bases and at J to 3 bases, leaving 4 bases not matched to a gene. The DNA of the CDR3 is TGTGCCAGCAGCTTTTCCGGGACAGACACTGAAGCTTTCTTT. Protein product: CASSFSGTDTEAFF.

The V and J genes are TRBV5-1 and TRBJ2-2, with TRBD1 identical over 8 bases. This CDR3 comprises 14 residues. CDR1 and CDR2 (germline): SGHRS, YFSETQ. Trimming removed 5 bases from V and 7 bases from J; junction bases left unmatched: 7. CDR3 DNA: TGCGCCAGCAGTGTCCAGGGGGCTCTCGGGGAGCTGTTTTTT. Protein: CASSVQGALGELFF. Filled out from reference TRBV5-1 and TRBJ2-2, the complete variable domain reads KAGVTQTPRYLIKTRGQQVTLSCSPISGHRSVSWYQQTPGQGLQFLFEYFSETQRNKGNFPGRFSGRQFSNSRSEMNVSTLELGDSALYLCASSVQGALGELFFGEGSRLTVL.

The rearrangement links TRBV19 to TRBJ1-2; D ambiguous. Germline-derived CDR1 and CDR2 are LNHDA and SQIVND (reference sequence). The CDR3 is made up of 13 amino acids. Trimming left V 2 bases short and J 2 bases short, with 6 bases between. CDR3 bases: TGTGCCAGTAGTATAAAACAGAACTATGGCTACACCTTC. This translates into CASSIKQNYGYTF. Full variable domain (missing parts from reference TRBV19 and TRBJ1-2): DGGITQSPKYLFRKEGQNVTLSCEQNLNHDAMYWYRQDPGQGLRLIYYSQIVNDFQKGDIAEGYSVSREKKESFPLTVTSAQKNPTAFYLCASSIKQNYGYTFGSGTRLTVV.

This clone turned up a few times. The chain carries TRBV4-1 and TRBJ2-7; D is perhaps TRBD2 (6 bases). CDR1 MGHRA and CDR2 YSYEKL come from the germline V gene. Trimming cost V 1 base and J 3 bases, with 10 bases left between them. The CDR3 consists of 14 residues. The chain's CDR3 is CASSQGGVYYEQYF. DNA of the CDR3: TGCGCCAGCAGCCAAGGGGGGGTATACTACGAGCAGTACTTC.

The genes are TRBV7-9 and TRBJ2-5, with no clear D. There are 13 residues in the CDR3. V was shortened by 3 bases and J by 5 bases, with 10 bases between the two germline ends. CDR1 and CDR2 from the germline V gene are SEHNR and FQNEAQ (reference sequence). CDR3 sequence: CASSFPDWETQYF. CDR3 coding DNA: TGTGCCAGCAGCTTTCCCGACTGGGAGACCCAGTACTTC.

The chain combines TRBV3-1 (or the pseudogene TRBV3-2) with TRBJ1-5; unclear D gene. Germline V gene sequence: CDR1 LGHDT, CDR2 YNNKEL (reference sequence). The CDR3 contains 16 residues. V was pared by 0 bases and J by 2 bases, with 11 bases between. The CDR3 region is CASSQDRVSGNQPQHF. CDR3 DNA sequence: TGTGCCAGCAGCCAAGATCGGGTATCCGGCAATCAGCCCCAGCATTTT.